Listed below are T cell receptor beta chains from one sample, sequenced in a study of regulatory T cells in long-lasting Graves disease. TCRdb processed the multiplex PCR reads anew with MiXCR; each CDR3 protein has one entry. The sample consists of hundreds of thousands of distinct CDR3 sequences, about 15% of them appearing once. In addition, the sample was reused for a study of T cells in Graves' hyperthyroidism and ophthalmopathy.

This sample comprised peripheral blood mononuclear cells (PBMCs), obtained at new diagnosis, from a patient treated with antithyroid drugs. All receptors come from a woman in her thirties or forties with Graves disease. Each CDR3 is given with its conserved first and last residue. D genes are given only for firm matches. A clone size is listed for some rows: how often the clone was seen (once, few, many), or a class if it is expanded.

d_gene	v_gene	j_gene	abundance	CDR3nt	CDR3aa
-	TRBV7-9	TRBJ2-1	-	TGTGCCAGCAGGGACCGGACAGTTAACAATGAGCAGTTCTTC	CASRDRTVNNEQFF
-	TRBV19	TRBJ1-1	-	TGTGCCAGTAGTATACGGCACACGAACACTGAAGCTTTCTTT	CASSIRHTNTEAFF
TRBD2	TRBV7-9	TRBJ2-2	few	TGTGCCAGCAGCCCGGACAGGGGAGCTAGCGGGAGGGGGACGGACACCGGGGAGCTGTTTTTT	CASSPDRGASGRGTDTGELFF
TRBD1	TRBV7-6	TRBJ2-7	once	TGTGCCAGCAGCCCAGGGGGCGACAGGGGCCCGAACTACGAGCAGTACTTC	CASSPGGDRGPNYEQYF
TRBD2	TRBV12-3/TRBV12-4	TRBJ2-7	many	TGTGCCAGCAGTTGGACTAGCGGGCTCTACGAGCAGTACTTC	CASSWTSGLYEQYF
-	TRBV28	TRBJ2-1	many	TGTGCCAGCAGTTTAGACACCCCTTACCTCTCCTACAATGAGCAGTTCTTC	CASSLDTPYLSYNEQFF
TRBD1	TRBV6-1	TRBJ1-4	-	TGTGCCAGCAGGCAGGGGGCGGAGGAACTGTTTTTT	CASRQGAEELFF
-	TRBV7-2	TRBJ2-3	many	TGTGCCAGCAGTCTTTCGCATTCCTCAGATACGCAGTATTTT	CASSLSHSSDTQYF
-	TRBV20-1	TRBJ2-3	many	TGCAGTGCTTACCGGGGTAGTGGAACAGATACGCAGTATTTT	CSAYRGSGTDTQYF
-	TRBV10-3	TRBJ2-3	many	TGTGCCATCAGGGGACCTAGGGTAGATACGCAGTATTTT	CAIRGPRVDTQYF
TRBD2	TRBV27	TRBJ2-7	many	TGTGCCAGCAGACACCTAAGCGGGAGGGCCTACGAGCAGTACTTC	CASRHLSGRAYEQYF
-	TRBV28	TRBJ2-1	-	TGTGCCAGCAGGCTCGGGACGAGAAGAGTAGATGAGCAGTTCTTC	CASRLGTRRVDEQFF
-	TRBV19	TRBJ2-2	many	TGTGCCAGTAGGATAGCCGGGGAGCTGTTTTTT	CASRIAGELFF
TRBD1	TRBV25-1	TRBJ2-1	-	TGTGCCACCAAAGGACAGGGTTCCTACAATGAGCAGTTCTTC	CATKGQGSYNEQFF
TRBD1	TRBV9	TRBJ2-7	many	TGTGCCAGCAGCGTAGCGGGACAGGGGGCGCTTTACGAGCAGTACTTC	CASSVAGQGALYEQYF
-	TRBV12-3/TRBV12-4	TRBJ1-5	many	TGTGCCAGCAGGATGCGGGGTCAGCCCCAGCATTTT	CASRMRGQPQHF
TRBD1	TRBV24-1	TRBJ2-3	-	TGTGCCACCAGTGTGCAGGGGGATCTGGGGGCCACAGATACGCAGTATTTT	CATSVQGDLGATDTQYF
-	TRBV12-3/TRBV12-4	TRBJ2-2	many	TGTGCCAGCAGGGGAGGGGGCCCGAACACCGGGGAGCTGTTTTTT	CASRGGGPNTGELFF
-	TRBV12-5	TRBJ2-1	many	TGTGCTAGTGGTTTGGTACGTTCGGGCTCCTACAATGAGCAGTTCTTC	CASGLVRSGSYNEQFF
-	TRBV5-6	TRBJ2-7	few	TGTGCCAGCAGCGCGGTCGAAGGAGCCTACGAGCAGTACTTC	CASSAVEGAYEQYF
-	TRBV20-1	TRBJ2-3	-	TGCAGTGCGCACCGGGACGCCCATACGCAGTATTTT	CSAHRDAHTQYF
-	TRBV5-1	TRBJ1-2	few	TGCGCCAGCAGCCACCTTTCACAGGGAGCCTATGGCTACACCTTC	CASSHLSQGAYGYTF
-	TRBV30	TRBJ1-6	many	TGTGCCTGGGCTGAGACCGGGCCCCACTTT	CAWAETGPHF
-	TRBV19	TRBJ1-1	-	TGTGCCAGTAGTCCAAAGACGGCTGAAGCTTTCTTT	CASSPKTAEAFF
TRBD2	TRBV5-1	TRBJ2-7	few	TGCGCCAGCAGCTTGAGTGGGGGGTCGGGAGGAACATCCTACGAGCAGTACTTC	CASSLSGGSGGTSYEQYF
TRBD2	TRBV7-2	TRBJ2-7	many	TGTGCCAGCAGCACGGCTAGCGGGCCTTCCTACGAGCAGTACTTC	CASSTASGPSYEQYF
-	TRBV2	TRBJ2-7	many	TGTGCCAGCAAGGACTACGAGCAGTACTTC	CASKDYEQYF
-	TRBV11-2	TRBJ2-7	many	TGTGCCAGCAGCTTTCAAACATGGTACGAGCAGTACTTC	CASSFQTWYEQYF
TRBD2	TRBV20-1	TRBJ2-3	-	TGCAGTGCTAGAGGGGGACTAGCGAGCACAGATACGCGGTATTTT	CSARGGLASTDTRYF
TRBD1	TRBV3-1	TRBJ2-1	many	TGTGCCAGCAGCCAACATGGACAGGGAATGCCTCTCAATGAGCAGTTCTTC	CASSQHGQGMPLNEQFF
-	TRBV11-2	TRBJ2-1	many	TGTGCCAGCAGCTCCCTTAGGGGGAGGCCCTACAATGAGCAGTTCTTC	CASSSLRGRPYNEQFF
TRBD2	TRBV9	TRBJ2-2	few	TGTGCCAGCAGCGTAGGCCCAGCGGGAAACACCGGGGAGCTGTTTTTT	CASSVGPAGNTGELFF
-	TRBV5-1	TRBJ2-6	once	TGCGCCAGCAGCTTGGCCAAATTTAAGGGGGTATTTGGGGCCAACGTCCTGACTTTC	CASSLAKFKGVFGANVLTF
-	TRBV19	TRBJ2-1	many	TGTGCCAGTAGAAAGGCCGGCAGAAGCCTTACCCACAATGAGCAGTTCTTC	CASRKAGRSLTHNEQFF
-	TRBV19	TRBJ2-7	many	TGTGCCAGTAGTAACAGAGGGGGTCAGGGCTCCTACGAGCAGTACTTC	CASSNRGGQGSYEQYF
-	TRBV19	TRBJ2-3	-	TGTGCCAGTAGTGGAGGAGGGCCAGATACGCAGTATTTT	CASSGGGPDTQYF
TRBD2	TRBV5-1	TRBJ2-2	many	TGCGCCAGCAGCTTGTTTCTGGGACTAACGAACACCGGGGAGCTGTTTTTT	CASSLFLGLTNTGELFF
-	TRBV12-3/TRBV12-4	TRBJ1-4	many	TGTGCCAGCGGGGGAGGGAATGAAAAACTGTTTTTT	CASGGGNEKLFF
-	TRBV20-1	TRBJ2-7	many	TGCAGTGCTAGAGATAGCGGACAGGCGATGGGCGAGCAGTACTTC	CSARDSGQAMGEQYF
-	TRBV29-1	TRBJ2-1	many	TGCAGCGTTGAGGCGGGAAGCTCCTACAATGAGCAGTTCTTC	CSVEAGSSYNEQFF
-	TRBV2	TRBJ2-7	many	TGTGCCAGCAGTGAAGTACTGGTGACAGGCTACTACGAGCAGTACTTC	CASSEVLVTGYYEQYF
TRBD2	TRBV28	TRBJ2-5	many	TGTGCCAGCAATTTAGGACTAGCGGTAGTGACCCAGTACTTC	CASNLGLAVVTQYF
-	TRBV4-2	TRBJ2-2	-	TGTGCCAGCAGCCAAACCTCTAACACCGGGGAGCTGTTTTTT	CASSQTSNTGELFF
TRBD1	TRBV11-1	TRBJ2-2	many	TGTGCCAGCAGCCTACAGGGGGCACACACCGGGGAGCTGTTTTTT	CASSLQGAHTGELFF
-	TRBV4-1	TRBJ1-5	few	TGCGCCAGCAGCCAAGATCTGTCCGGGGCCCCCAGAGATCAGCCCCAGCATTTT	CASSQDLSGAPRDQPQHF
-	TRBV29-1	TRBJ2-2	many	TGCAGCGTTGAATTAGGGGATAGGAACACCGGGGAGCTGTTTTTT	CSVELGDRNTGELFF
TRBD1	TRBV5-6	TRBJ2-5	many	TGTGCCAGCAGCTTGCCGACAGGGGGCTTGAGAGAGACCCAGTACTTC	CASSLPTGGLRETQYF